The 15 T cell receptor beta chains given below trace back to one sample, sequenced in a study of shared clonotypes between healthy human individuals. Cells designated naive CD8 were CD45RO-negative and were positively selected for CCR7, with terminally differentiated effector memory CD45RA+ cells excluded. TCRdb's copy holds only in-frame clones and misses some; the assay was immunoSEQ multiplex PCR. The table lists roughly 650,000 clones, about 96% of them singletons. Source material: naive CD8+ T cells sorted from blood. Receptors were obtained from a woman aged 25-40 years in good health.

This clone has a single count. The chain carries TRBV6-1 and TRBJ2-5; perhaps D is TRBD1 or TRBD2 (5 bases each). Trimming removed 1 base at V and 2 bases at J, with 17 bases between. Per the germline V gene, CDR1 is MNHNS and CDR2 is SASEGT. The CDR3 is 17 residues long. CDR3 bases: TGTGCCAGCAGTGAAGACCCCCCTACAGGACTTCAAGAGACCCAGTACTTC. Translation: CASSEDPPTGLQETQYF.

The rearrangement links TRBV11-1 to TRBJ2-1; 11 bases are a match to TRBD2. V was clipped by 5 bases and J by 8 bases; unmatched bases: 5. The CDR3 extends over 14 amino acids. CDR1 is SGHAT and CDR2 is FQDESV in the germline V gene (reference sequence). The CDR3 coding sequence is TGTGCCAGCAGCGAGCTAGCGGGAGGCGATGAGCAGTTCTTC. Its protein product is CASSELAGGDEQFF.

Concerning this clone itself: This CDR3 is also generated by other DNA sequences in the sample. The chain links TRBV13 to TRBJ2-7; D not resolved. This CDR3 is 12 amino acids long. Germline CDR1 reads PRHDT; CDR2 reads FYEKMQ (reference sequence). Trimming took 0 bases from V and 0 from J, leaving 0 bases between them. DNA of the CDR3: TGTGCCAGCAGCTTAGGCTCCTACGAGCAGTACTTC. This translates into CASSLGSYEQYF.

This clone has a handful of counts. This chain uses TRBV27 with TRBJ1-5; no clear D. The V gene lost 0 bases and the J gene lost 9 bases, with 15 bases spanning the gap. This CDR3 spans 15 amino acids. CDR1 is MNHEY, CDR2 SMNVEV, per germline (reference sequence). CDR3 bases: TGTGCCAGCAGTTTATCGAAGAACAGTCCTGGGCCCCAGCATTTT. Residues: CASSLSKNSPGPQHF.

The rearrangement joins TRBV28 to TRBJ2-1; the D gene is possibly TRBD2 (5 bases). CDR1 MDHEN and CDR2 SYDVKM come from the germline V gene. The V gene lost 10 bases and the J gene lost 5 bases, with 24 bases spanning the gap. The CDR3 loop spans 16 amino acids. This CDR3 reads CATSRWRTEHNNEQFF. The CDR3 nucleotides read TGTGCCACCTCCCGGTGGAGGACGGAGCACAACAATGAGCAGTTCTTC.

The V and J genes are TRBV27 and TRBJ2-7; D call uncertain. Germline V gene data show CDR1 as MNHEY and CDR2 as SMNVEV (reference sequence). Between the trimmed V and J ends, which lost 5 bases and 7 bases, there was a span of 18 bases. There are 14 residues in the CDR3. The CDR3 loop reads CASSPRGSRPEQYF. The CDR3 nucleotides read TGTGCCAGCAGTCCCCGTGGGTCAAGGCCGGAGCAGTACTTC.

The rearrangement uses TRBV27 and TRBJ1-5, with TRBD1 matching over 9 bases. CDR3 size: 14 residues. V was pared by 5 bases and J by 5 bases, with 4 bases of the junction left unmatched. Germline CDR1 reads MNHEY; CDR2 reads SMNVEV (reference sequence). CDR3 region: CASSITGGHQPQHF. As DNA, the CDR3 is TGTGCCAGCAGTATAACAGGGGGCCATCAGCCCCAGCATTTT.

The chain employs TRBV27 and TRBJ2-3; D could derive from TRBD1 or TRBD2 (6 bases each). The CDR3 totals 15 residues. Between the trimmed V and J ends, which lost 10 bases and 0 bases, there was a span of 17 bases. Germline CDR1 MNHEY, CDR2 SMNVEV (reference sequence). CDR3 DNA: TGTGCCACCCGAGTTCTGGGGGGCAGCACAGATACGCAGTATTTT. Amino acids: CATRVLGGSTDTQYF.

The rearrangement links TRBV13 to TRBJ2-5; 7 bases map to TRBD1. The CDR3 sequence is 14 residues long. The V and J ends lost 6 bases and 5 bases, in that order; junction bases with no gene match: 9. Per the germline V gene, CDR1 is PRHDT and CDR2 is FYEKMQ (reference sequence). The CDR3 spells CASRQTGLGETQYF. CDR3 DNA sequence: TGTGCCAGCAGACAGACAGGGCTAGGGGAGACCCAGTACTTC.

The V and J genes are TRBV28 and TRBJ2-7; weak D call: TRBD1 (6 bases). Trimming cost V 6 bases and J 2 bases, with 14 bases left between them. Germline V gene lookup returns CDR1 MDHEN and CDR2 SYDVKM. CDR3 length: 14 amino acids. The DNA of the CDR3 is TGTGCCAGCAGAGGAGGACAGAACACCTACGAGCAGTACTTC. It codes for CASRGGQNTYEQYF.

This chain uses TRBV13 with TRBJ2-2; D may be TRBD1 (5 bases). The CDR3 covers 12 residues. Trimming pared 7 bases from V and 4 bases from J, leaving 7 bases between. Germline V gene sequence: CDR1 PRHDT, CDR2 FYEKMQ (reference sequence). The CDR3 sequence is CASTRATGELFF. The DNA of the CDR3 is TGTGCCAGCACCAGGGCCACCGGGGAGCTGTTTTTT. Variable domain in full (rest from reference TRBV13 and TRBJ2-2): AAGVIQSPRHLIKEKRETATLKCYPIPRHDTVYWYQQGPGQDPQFLISFYEKMQSDKGSIPDRFSAQQFSDYHSELNMSSLELGDSALYFCASTRATGELFFGEGSRLTVL.

This clone is a singleton in its sample. J is TRBJ2-1 and V is TRBV19, with TRBD2 matching 8 bases. With 6 bases clipped from V and 9 bases from J, the junction kept 13 bases outside the gene matches. This CDR3 is 15 amino acids long. Germline V CDR1 and CDR2: LNHDA, SQIVND (reference sequence). Written as DNA, the CDR3 is TGTGCCAGTAGCGTGAATAGCGGGGAAGGTGTTGAGCAGTTCTTC. Amino acids: CASSVNSGEGVEQFF.

As concerns this clone: In the same sample, other DNA sequences code for this CDR3. The chain couples TRBV7-8 to TRBJ1-1; D perhaps matches TRBD1 (5 bases). Germline CDR1 is SGHVS and CDR2 is FQNEAQ. This CDR3 contains 13 residues. V was pared by 1 base and J by 4 bases, with 7 bases between. CDR3 nucleotides: TGTGCCAGCAGCTTAGGTGGGGGCACTGAAGCTTTCTTT. It specifies CASSLGGGTEAFF. Drawing the rest from reference TRBV7-8 and TRBJ1-1, the complete variable domain is GAGVSQSPRYKVAKRGQDVALRCDPISGHVSLFWYQQALGQGPEFLTYFQNEAQLDKSGLPSDRFFAERPEGSVSTLKIQRTQQEDSAVYLCASSLGGGTEAFFGQGTRLTVV.

V usage is TRBV4-1 and J usage is TRBJ2-5; 10 nucleotides match TRBD1. The DNA end is more similar to TRBJ2-7, so the J call may be wrong. The length of the CDR3 is 13 residues. The V gene's germline CDR1 is MGHRA and CDR2 YSYEKL. The CDR3 nucleotides read TGCGCCAGCAAGGGGACAGGGGAAAACGAGCAGTACTTC. Its protein is CASKGTGENEQYF.

Notes on this clone: Its ends do not fully match the called genes, so a read error is possible. This chain joins TRBV5-6 and TRBJ2-1; TRBD1 matches at 8 bases. This CDR3 contains 12 residues. Per the germline V gene, CDR1 is SGHDT and CDR2 is YYEEEE. CDR3 nucleotide sequence: TGTGCCAGCAGCTCATATGACAGGGGCGAGGTCTTC. Translation: CASSSYDRGEVF.